A single T cell receptor beta chain is shown here with its context. Its antigen remains unidentified. This entry comes from a study of ipilimumab plus nivolumab after autologous stem cell transplantation. Study observations and caveats: Per the authors, repertoire, Treg and microbiota data justify further study.

Sequenced by immunoSEQ multiplex PCR; TCRdb stores in-frame clones only, minus some. The sample has about 16,000 clones, around 68% seen once. Patients received nivolumab 3 mg/kg at weeks 1, 4, 7, 10, then fortnightly to week 26. This specimen consisted of PBMCs, obtained in a trial of ipilimumab plus nivolumab as post-transplant consolidation. The sequence was collected from a male donor with diffuse large B-cell lymphoma.

The CDR3, as DNA: TGTGCCAGCAGAGACGGGGCACTGCTCTATGGCTACACCTTC. Translated: CASRDGALLYGYTF. This sequence joins TRBV27 and TRBJ1-2, with a possible D match to TRBD1 (5 bases). V lost 6 bases, J lost 4 bases, and 15 bases lay in between. The CDR3 spans 14 residues. Germline V CDR1 and CDR2: MNHEY, SMNVEV (reference sequence).